The 16 T cell receptor beta chains listed next were all sequenced from one sample in a study of spatial heterogeneity in lung cancer (dated by TCRdb to the late 2010s). The time point label corresponds to: sample taken at primary tumor resection. For TCR sequencing, whole RNA was extracted from tumor and nontumor lung tissue, or from cryopreserved PBMC samples, and no cell sorting was done. Library creation used 5' RACE. The data were produced on a NextSeq 500. TCRdb's own reprocessing of the public reads used fastp at Q25 and MiXCR and kept productive beta chains. Identical CDR3 protein sequences are pooled into one entry, listed with their most common genes and DNA. The sample table holds nearly 50,000 distinct CDR3 sequences, of which less than 8.5% were seen once. The top ten clones comprise about 12% of the sample. The source material was PBMCs, sampled at surgery. These receptors were collected from a female donor with early-stage non-small cell lung cancer.

This chain uses TRBV19 with TRBJ1-5; a weak D match, TRBD1 (5 bases). From germline, CDR1 is LNHDA and CDR2 SQIVND (reference sequence). Deletions cut 5 bases from V and 3 bases from J, with 11 bases between. This CDR3 contains 14 residues. The CDR3 loop reads CASSPRQPNQPQHF. The CDR3 bases are TGTGCCAGTAGTCCGCGACAGCCCAATCAGCCCCAGCATTTT.

This clonotype appeared many times. J is TRBJ1-1 and V is TRBV4-3; D not certain. The V and J ends lost 4 bases and 10 bases respectively, with 19 bases between them. Looked up from germline, CDR1 is LGHNA and CDR2 is YSLEER. The CDR3 spans 14 residues. In nucleotides, the CDR3 is TGCGCCAGCAGCCCCGGACCGGACTCCAGAGGAGCTTTCTTT. As protein: CASSPGPDSRGAFF.

This clonotype was detected many times. This sequence joins TRBV29-1 and TRBJ2-3, with 9 bases matching TRBD2. Germline assignment: CDR1 SQVTM and CDR2 ANQGSEA. The CDR3 spans 13 residues. J gave up 4 bases and V 4 bases, and 3 bases lay outside the gene matches. The DNA of the CDR3 is TGCAGCGTTGGTAGCGGGGGCCCAGATACGCAGTATTTT. Translation: CSVGSGGPDTQYF.

This clonotype was detected ten times or more. The chain has TRBV20-1 and TRBJ1-3; D call uncertain. V was cut by 0 bases and J by 4 bases, with 10 bases left in between. The germline gives CDR1 DFQATT, CDR2 SNEGSKA (reference sequence). CDR3 length equals 14 residues. This CDR3 is CSARDLGRGNTIYF. The CDR3 nucleotides are TGCAGTGCTAGAGATCTAGGGCGGGGAAACACCATATATTTT.

The rearrangement uses TRBV4-3 and TRBJ2-1; the match to TRBD2 covers 15 bases. The trim removed 1 base at V and 6 bases at J, leaving 10 bases unmatched. In germline, CDR1 is LGHNA, CDR2 YSLEER. CDR3 length: 19 amino acids. DNA for the CDR3: TGCGCCAGCAGCCAAGTGGCGGGGACTAGCGGGAGGAGATCCAATGAGCAGTTCTTC. This sequence encodes CASSQVAGTSGRRSNEQFF.

This clonotype was seen repeatedly, ten times or more. This rearrangement joins TRBV30 to TRBJ1-2; a weak D match, TRBD1 (6 bases). V dropped 4 bases and J dropped 3 bases, with 9 bases sitting between them. This CDR3 is 12 amino acids long. Per germline, CDR1 GTSNPN and CDR2 SVGIG (reference sequence). CDR3 amino acids: CAWTGDYYGYTF. CDR3 bases: TGTGCCTGGACAGGGGACTACTATGGCTACACCTTC. Looking up the rest from reference TRBV30 and TRBJ1-2 gives the full variable domain: SQTIHQWPATLVQPVGSPLSLECTVEGTSNPNLYWYRQAAGRGLQLLFYSVGIGQISSEVPQNLSASRPQDRQFILSSKKLLLSDSGFYLCAWTGDYYGYTFGSGTRLTVV.

The gene calls are TRBV12-3 or TRBV12-4 and TRBJ2-3; 10 nucleotides match TRBD2. CDR3 length equals 15 residues. V was pared by 5 bases and J by 1 base, with 3 bases of the junction left unmatched. The DNA of the CDR3 is TGTGCCAGCAGTCCGAGCGGGGGGGGCACAGATACGCAGTATTTT. This translates into CASSPSGGGTDTQYF.

This clonotype came up a few times. This chain joins TRBV2 and TRBJ2-7; no clear D. V was pared by 1 base and J by 2 bases, with 12 bases between. Germline CDR1 and CDR2: SNHLY and FYNNEI. The CDR3 sequence is 15 residues long. CDR3 sequence reads: CASSEVSGSTYEQYF. Written as DNA, the CDR3 is TGTGCCAGCAGTGAAGTTTCGGGCAGTACCTACGAGCAGTACTTC.

In its sample, this clonotype was seen many times. This chain links TRBV10-3 with TRBJ1-1; no firm D call. Per the germline V gene, CDR1 is ENHRY and CDR2 is SYGVKD. The CDR3 is 14 residues long. Trimming left V 4 bases short and J 0 bases short, with 9 bases between. CDR3 sequence: CAISGLGMNTEAFF. Written as DNA, the CDR3 is TGTGCCATCAGTGGGCTAGGTATGAACACTGAAGCTTTCTTT.

V and J are TRBV10-1 and TRBJ2-1; 8 bases match TRBD2. Trimming took 6 bases from V and 2 from J; bases not matched to a gene: 6. The CDR3 covers 15 residues. From germline, CDR1 is WNHNN and CDR2 SYGVQD (reference sequence). The CDR3 loop reads CASSASGGTYNEQFF. CDR3 coding DNA: TGCGCCAGCAGCGCCTCGGGGGGGACCTACAATGAGCAGTTCTTC.

This clonotype was seen only a few times. The V call is TRBV20-1, the J call TRBJ2-7; 7 bases fit TRBD2. CDR1 and CDR2 from the germline V gene are DFQATT and SNEGSKA (reference sequence). J lost 3 bases, V lost 0 bases, and 11 bases had no gene match. This CDR3 region has 16 residues. The DNA of the CDR3 is TGCAGTGCTAGAGATGAGAGGCGGGGGAATCTCTACGAGCAGTACTTC. Its translation is CSARDERRGNLYEQYF.

This clonotype was counted between two and nine times. This chain links TRBV7-9 with TRBJ2-2; D is unclear. CDR3 size: 15 residues. Trimming left V 2 bases short and J 0 bases short, with 7 bases between. Looked up from germline, CDR1 is SEHNR and CDR2 is FQNEAQ (reference sequence). The CDR3 DNA sequence: TGTGCCAGCAGCTTAAACTCCGCGAACACCGGGGAGCTGTTTTTT. Translation gives CASSLNSANTGELFF.

The table lists this clonotype with a few counts. The genes are TRBV20-1 and TRBJ2-7; 10 positions match TRBD1. Germline V gene sequence: CDR1 DFQATT, CDR2 SNEGSKA (reference sequence). CDR3 size: 19 residues. After removal of 2 bases from V and 3 bases from J, the junction contained 19 bases not matched to a gene. For the CDR3, the DNA is TGCAGTGCTAGACCTTCGGGAGACACCGGGACAGGGGATTTCTACGAGCAGTACTTC. This encodes CSARPSGDTGTGDFYEQYF.

Ten or more counts support this clonotype. The rearrangement links TRBV24-1 to TRBJ2-1; TRBD1 might be the D (5 bases). Germline lookup yields CDR1 KGHDR and CDR2 SFDVKD. The V end lost 3 bases, the J end lost 4 bases, and 12 bases lay between the germline ends. This CDR3 contains 15 residues. This CDR3 is CATSDGQGSYNEQFF. The CDR3 nucleotides read TGTGCCACCAGTGATGGGCAGGGCTCTTACAATGAGCAGTTCTTC.

The sample holds a few counts of this clonotype. The DNA for the CDR3 is TGTGCCAGCAGCTTAGAGTCAGATAATGAAAAACTGTTTTTT. The encoded protein is CASSLESDNEKLFF. The chain employs TRBV7-9 and TRBJ1-4; D is uncertain. Trimming stripped 1 base from V and 4 bases from J, with 7 bases between. This CDR3 spans 14 amino acids. The germline V gene encodes CDR1 SEHNR and CDR2 FQNEAQ (reference sequence).

A few counts support this clonotype. The V and J genes are TRBV9 and TRBJ1-4; D remains ambiguous. The length of the CDR3 is 15 residues. Germline CDR1 and CDR2: SGDLS and YYNGEE. Trimming stripped 0 bases from V and 2 bases from J, with 8 bases between. For the CDR3, the DNA is TGTGCCAGCAGCGTAGACCCTACGACTAATGAAAAACTGTTTTTT. It codes for CASSVDPTTNEKLFF. Drawing the rest from reference TRBV9 and TRBJ1-4, the complete variable domain is DSGVTQTPKHLITATGQRVTLRCSPRSGDLSVYWYQQSLDQGLQFLIQYYNGEERAKGNILERFSAQQFPDLHSELNLSSLELGDSALYFCASSVDPTTNEKLFFGSGTQLSVL.